One sample yielded the 11 T cell receptor beta chains listed below, sequenced in a study of CD8+ T cells in alopecia areata. Treatment given: oral pan-JAK inhibitor, 5-10 mg twice daily. Extracted RNA was reverse transcribed into cDNA, the sequencing template. Repertoires were generated with immunoSEQ multiplex PCR, while TCRdb's copy carries only in-frame clones and drops some. The table has 200,000 or so clones, roughly 64% seen once; the top ten hold about 5.1%. This material consisted of CD4+ T cells sorted from blood, taken at week 24, from a patient treated with tofacitinib. The receptors originated from a human donor with alopecia areata.

This chain connects TRBV29-1 to TRBJ2-7, with D perhaps being TRBD1 or TRBD2 (5 bases each). The V end was cut by 1 base, the J end by 5 bases, with 15 bases between. The CDR3 runs to 14 residues. Per the germline V gene, CDR1 is SQVTM and CDR2 is ANQGSEA. The CDR3, as DNA: TGCAGCGTTGAAGTGTGGCCCGGGGACCACGAGCAGTACTTC. Translated: CSVEVWPGDHEQYF.

J is TRBJ2-2 and V is TRBV5-1, with TRBD2 as a possible D gene (5 bases). Trimming left V 0 bases short and J 7 bases short, with 10 bases between. The V gene's germline CDR1 is SGHRS and CDR2 YFSETQ. This CDR3 is built from 14 residues. In DNA, the CDR3 is TGCGCCAGCAGCTTGGCCCTAGCAGGCGGGGAGCTGTTTTTT. Amino acids: CASSLALAGGELFF.

The chain links TRBV5-1 to TRBJ2-7, with D possibly being TRBD1 (5 bases). This CDR3 region has 13 residues. With 5 bases removed from V and 6 bases from J, the gap between germline ends came to 15 bases. Germline CDR1 SGHRS, CDR2 YFSETQ. The CDR3 sequence is CASRPGSEGEQYF. The CDR3 bases are TGCGCCAGCAGACCAGGGTCAGAAGGCGAGCAGTACTTC.

On this clone itself: At the DNA level, this CDR3 is encoded by other sequences in the same sample as well. This chain connects TRBV20-1 to TRBJ1-1, with unresolved D. The V end was cut by 3 bases, the J end by 1 base, with 3 bases between. Germline V lookup: CDR1 DFQATT, CDR2 SNEGSKA (reference sequence). The CDR3 length is 11 residues. In nucleotides, the CDR3 is TGCAGTGCTAGCGGGAACACTGAAGCTTTCTTT. Encoded protein: CSASGNTEAFF.

The chain uses TRBV28 and TRBJ2-5; 7 bases are a match to TRBD2. The CDR3 is made up of 16 amino acids. Germline V lookup: CDR1 MDHEN, CDR2 SYDVKM. Trimming removed 5 bases from V and 5 bases from J; junction bases left unmatched: 14. The DNA for the CDR3 is TGTGCCAGCAGTACCCCGGGAGGAGGGCTTGAGGAGACCCAGTACTTC. It is translated as CASSTPGGGLEETQYF.

V usage is TRBV5-1 and J usage is TRBJ2-3; D is possibly TRBD1 or TRBD2 (6 bases each). Germline V gene data show CDR1 as SGHRS and CDR2 as YFSETQ. Deletions cut 5 bases from V and 0 bases from J, with 10 bases between. The CDR3 length is 14 residues. The CDR3 coding sequence is TGCGCCAGCAGTAGGGGGACTAGCACAGATACGCAGTATTTT. Its protein is CASSRGTSTDTQYF.

V is TRBV18 and J is TRBJ2-7, with 13 bases identical to TRBD2. This CDR3 has 17 residues. The J segment lost 0 bases and the V segment lost 3 bases, leaving 5 bases of the junction unmatched. Germline V CDR1 and CDR2: KGHSH, LQKENI. DNA of the CDR3: TGTGCCAGCTCACCCGGGACTAGCGGGATTGGCTCCTACGAGCAGTACTTC. Translated, it gives CASSPGTSGIGSYEQYF.

This clone occurred once. The V call is TRBV5-1, the J call TRBJ1-1, with D hard to call. V lost 6 bases and J lost 1, with 10 bases in between. Germline assignment: CDR1 SGHRS and CDR2 YFSETQ. There are 13 residues in the CDR3. For the CDR3, the DNA is TGCGCCAGCAAGGGAGATCCGAACACTGAAGCTTTCTTT. Amino acid sequence: CASKGDPNTEAFF.

The rearrangement joins TRBV25-1 to TRBJ1-2; D ambiguous. V was clipped by 2 bases and J by 8 bases, with 18 bases between them. The CDR3 has 15 amino acids. Germline V gene sequence: CDR1 MGHDK, CDR2 SYGVNS. The CDR3 here is CASSEARTGIEGYTF. Here the CDR3 DNA reads TGTGCCAGCAGTGAAGCCCGGACTGGGATTGAAGGCTACACCTTC.

The gene calls are TRBV28 and TRBJ1-4; D might be TRBD1 (5 bases). The CDR3 totals 16 residues. Trimming pared 5 bases from V and 4 bases from J, leaving 17 bases between. From germline, CDR1 is MDHEN and CDR2 SYDVKM. CDR3 sequence reads: CASSLEPGLSNEKLFF. The CDR3 nucleotides are TGTGCCAGCAGTCTCGAACCGGGACTTAGTAATGAAAAACTGTTTTTT.

V gene TRBV5-1 combines with J gene TRBJ2-5; 11 bases agree with TRBD2. V lost 5 bases to trimming and J lost 5 bases; unmatched junction nucleotides: 14. CDR1 is SGHRS and CDR2 is YFSETQ in the germline V gene. The CDR3 runs to 17 residues. CDR3 sequence reads: CASSTNSLAGGWETQYF. As DNA, the CDR3 is TGCGCCAGCAGTACCAACTCCCTAGCGGGGGGCTGGGAGACCCAGTACTTC.